The 31 T cell receptor beta chains below come from one sample, sequenced in a study of shared clonotypes between healthy human individuals. The naive CD8 fraction comprised CD45RO-negative cells positively selected for CCR7 and excluded terminally differentiated effector memory CD45RA+ cells. Method: immunoSEQ multiplex PCR; TCRdb's copy keeps in-frame clones and lacks some. This table holds millions of clones, about 93% found once. The sequenced material came from naive CD8+ T cells from PBMCs. The receptors derive from a man between 18 and 29 years old in good health. Some clones in this sample may be carry-over from other donors' samples.

This chain connects TRBV9 to TRBJ2-3, with D hard to call. Per germline, CDR1 SGDLS and CDR2 YYNGEE. The V and J ends lost 2 bases and 3 bases respectively, with 13 bases between them. The length of the CDR3 is 15 residues. The CDR3 nucleotides read TGTGCCAGCAGCGTGACCCCCGTTCGGACAGATACGCAGTATTTT. It encodes CASSVTPVRTDTQYF.

The chain links TRBV18 to TRBJ2-1; no clear D. The V end lost 0 bases, the J end lost 0 bases, and 15 bases lay between the germline ends. Germline-derived CDR1 and CDR2 are KGHSH and LQKENI. There are 18 residues in the CDR3. The DNA for the CDR3 is TGTGCCAGCTCACCACCGCAGCTCCAAGGAGTCTCCTACAATGAGCAGTTCTTC. This codes for CASSPPQLQGVSYNEQFF.

The chain joins TRBV28 to TRBJ1-5; D may be TRBD1 (5 bases). Germline V lookup: CDR1 MDHEN, CDR2 SYDVKM. The CDR3 is 14 amino acids. Trimming took 3 bases from V and 5 from J, leaving 11 bases between them. CDR3 region: CASSFRDLYQPQHF. The CDR3 DNA reads TGTGCCAGCAGTTTTAGGGACCTTTATCAGCCCCAGCATTTT.

The chain recombines TRBV23-1 with TRBJ2-5; D uncertain. TRBV23-1 falls under the ORF class, with uncertain function. There are 15 residues in the CDR3. V shed 3 bases and J shed 4 bases, with 15 bases lying between them. CDR3 in amino acids: CASSQPGSATETQYF. The CDR3 bases are TGCGCCAGCAGTCAGCCGGGTTCCGCAACAGAGACCCAGTACTTC.

About this clone: Different DNA sequences within this sample yield the same CDR3. The J gene is TRBJ1-5, the V gene TRBV2, with TRBD1 identical over 8 bases. The CDR3 is 13 amino acids. V lost 6 bases, J lost 5 bases, and 3 bases stayed unmatched. Germline lookup yields CDR1 SNHLY and CDR2 FYNNEI. CDR3 residues: CASSDRGDQPQHF. In nucleotides, the CDR3 is TGTGCCAGCAGCGACAGGGGCGATCAGCCCCAGCATTTT.

The chain couples TRBV2 to TRBJ2-7, with 9 bases that match TRBD1. Trimming at V came to 6 bases and at J to 4 bases, leaving 4 bases not matched to a gene. The CDR3 sequence is 13 residues long. The V gene's germline CDR1 is SNHLY and CDR2 FYNNEI. This CDR3 is CASRQGARYEQYF. Here the CDR3 DNA reads TGTGCCAGCAGACAGGGGGCTCGGTACGAGCAGTACTTC.

The V and J genes are TRBV28 and TRBJ2-7; D possibly corresponds to TRBD2 (5 bases). The ends were cut back, 5 bases at V and 6 bases at J, with 17 bases in the middle. The CDR3 consists of 14 residues. Germline values: CDR1 MDHEN, CDR2 SYDVKM. CDR3 DNA sequence: TGTGCCAGCAGTCGAAGCCTGGGAGCCGCCGAGCAGTACTTC. This codes for CASSRSLGAAEQYF. The whole variable domain, filled in from reference TRBV28 and TRBJ2-7, reads DVKVTQSSRYLVKRTGEKVFLECVQDMDHENMFWYRQDPGLGLRLIYFSYDVKMKEKGDIPEGYSVSREKKERFSLILESASTNQTSMYLCASSRSLGAAEQYFGPGTRLTVT.

The chain has TRBV7-9 and TRBJ1-2; no definite D call. The V gene lost 10 bases and the J gene lost 4 bases, with 16 bases spanning the gap. Germline V gene lookup returns CDR1 SEHNR and CDR2 FQNEAQ (reference sequence). The CDR3 totals 13 residues. CDR3 sequence: CAIYSGNLYGYTF. For the CDR3, the DNA is TGTGCCATCTACTCGGGAAATCTCTATGGCTACACCTTC.

The chain's CDR3 is CASSGRKGSYNEQFF. The DNA of the CDR3 is TGTGCCAGTAGTGGGCGGAAGGGCTCCTACAATGAGCAGTTCTTC. The V gene is TRBV19, the J gene TRBJ2-1; D ambiguous. Germline CDR1 is LNHDA and CDR2 is SQIVND (reference sequence). The CDR3 length is 15 residues. V lost 5 bases to trimming and J lost 0 bases, with 11 bases between them.

V gene TRBV6-8 combines with J gene TRBJ1-2; D is ambiguous. The germline V and J ends were trimmed by 7 bases and 7 bases, with 19 bases remaining between them. The length of the CDR3 is 14 residues. Germline CDR1 reads MNHGY; CDR2 reads SAAAGT. DNA of the CDR3: TGTGCCAGCACTAGGAGGTCGCCCAAGGGTGGCTACACCTTC. Translation: CASTRRSPKGGYTF.

The chain joins TRBV2 to TRBJ2-3; D gene uncertain. The CDR3 is 14 residues long. Germline assignment: CDR1 SNHLY and CDR2 FYNNEI. V gave up 1 base and J gave up 4 bases, with 9 bases separating them. Here the CDR3 DNA reads TGTGCCAGCAGTGAAGAGTGGGCGCCAGATACGCAGTATTTT. This sequence encodes CASSEEWAPDTQYF. The variable domain in full, with the rest retrieved from reference TRBV2 and TRBJ2-3, is EPEVTQTPSHQVTQMGQEVILRCVPISNHLYFYWYRQILGQKVEFLVSFYNNEISEKSEIFDDQFSVERPDGSNFTLKIRSTKLEDSAMYFCASSEEWAPDTQYFGPGTRLTVL.

The chain uses TRBV7-8 and TRBJ2-7; D assignment may be TRBD1 or TRBD2 (5 bases each). CDR1 and CDR2 from the germline V gene are SGHVS and FQNEAQ. This CDR3 region has 13 residues. V was clipped by 6 bases and J by 4 bases, with 13 bases between them. CDR3 residues: CASRGTSVYEQYF. CDR3 DNA sequence: TGTGCCAGCAGAGGGACGTCTGTATACGAGCAGTACTTC.

This sequence joins TRBV5-1 and TRBJ1-1, with D maybe TRBD1 (5 bases). The V gene's germline CDR1 is SGHRS and CDR2 YFSETQ. Trimming took off 0 bases at V and 5 bases at J, with 11 bases between the two ends. The CDR3 loop spans 14 amino acids. The CDR3 nucleotides are TGCGCCAGCAGCTTGGCAGGGCTAGTTACTGAAGCTTTCTTT. This translates into CASSLAGLVTEAFF.

This clone was picked up a small number of times. The chain is built from TRBV19 and TRBJ1-1, with 12 bases aligning to TRBD1. The CDR3 is 15 amino acids. The germline CDR1 and CDR2 sequences are LNHDA and SQIVND (reference sequence). J was trimmed by 7 bases and V by 5 bases; bases with no gene match: 8. CDR3 in DNA: TGTGCCAGTAGTTTCCGGGACAGGGGGCATGGTGAAGCTTTCTTT. As protein: CASSFRDRGHGEAFF.

The rearrangement uses TRBV13 and TRBJ2-7; TRBD2 matches 11 bases. The junction had 5 bases not matched to a gene; V was cut back by 0 bases and J by 4 bases. Per the germline V gene, CDR1 is PRHDT and CDR2 is FYEKMQ (reference sequence). There are 16 residues in the CDR3. The CDR3 DNA follows: TGTGCCAGCAGCTTAGGGCTAGCGGGAGGTATGTACGAGCAGTACTTC. Encoded protein: CASSLGLAGGMYEQYF. The full variable domain, rest sourced from reference TRBV13 and TRBJ2-7, is AAGVIQSPRHLIKEKRETATLKCYPIPRHDTVYWYQQGPGQDPQFLISFYEKMQSDKGSIPDRFSAQQFSDYHSELNMSSLELGDSALYFCASSLGLAGGMYEQYFGPGTRLTVT.

The V gene is TRBV6-5, the J gene TRBJ1-2; weak D call: TRBD1 (6 bases). This CDR3 has 14 amino acids. Trimming shortened V by 4 bases and J by 5 bases, and 14 bases separated the two germline ends. CDR1 is MNHEY, CDR2 SVGAGI, per germline. CDR3 coding DNA: TGTGCCAGCAGTTTGACAGGTTCACGTTATGGCTACACCTTC. Its protein is CASSLTGSRYGYTF.

The chain employs TRBV14 and TRBJ2-7; TRBD1 agrees at 7 bases. After removal of 3 bases from V and 4 bases from J, the junction contained 6 bases not matched to a gene. The germline V gene has CDR1 SGHDN and CDR2 FVKESK. CDR3 length: 14 residues. CDR3 sequence: CASSQTDRFYEQYF. The CDR3, as DNA: TGTGCCAGCAGCCAGACGGACAGGTTTTACGAGCAGTACTTC.

Notes on this clone: The sample contains more than one DNA sequence encoding this CDR3. The chain recombines TRBV9 with TRBJ2-7, with D tentatively TRBD1 (5 bases). The CDR3 totals 14 residues. CDR1 SGDLS and CDR2 YYNGEE come from the germline V gene. V lost 0 bases and J 3 bases, leaving 10 bases between the germline ends. CDR3: CASSVGGPFYEQYF. CDR3 sequence (DNA): TGTGCCAGCAGCGTAGGGGGCCCATTCTACGAGCAGTACTTC.

The chain uses TRBV4-1 and TRBJ1-3; D ambiguous. V was cut by 1 base and J by 0 bases, with 10 bases left in between. The CDR3 is 16 amino acids. Germline CDR1 MGHRA, CDR2 YSYEKL. Here the CDR3 reads CASSQVGDYSGNTIYF. The DNA of the CDR3 is TGCGCCAGCAGCCAAGTGGGCGACTACTCTGGAAACACCATATATTTT.

The chain joins TRBV5-1 to TRBJ2-1; possibly TRBD2 for D (6 bases). Germline CDR1 reads SGHRS; CDR2 reads YFSETQ. The CDR3 runs 16 residues. Trimming cost V 4 bases and J 0 bases, with 14 bases left between them. In nucleotides, the CDR3 is TGCGCCAGCAGCCCGGGAGCCCGTTACTCCTACAATGAGCAGTTCTTC. Translation: CASSPGARYSYNEQFF.

The J gene is TRBJ2-1, the V gene TRBV7-6; TRBD1 matches 9 bases. The junction had 6 bases not matched to a gene; V was cut back by 5 bases and J by 1 base. This CDR3 comprises 16 residues. Germline V CDR1 and CDR2: SGHVS, FNYEAQ. CDR3 sequence: CASSPSGTGSYNEQFF. The CDR3 bases are TGTGCCAGCAGCCCGTCGGGGACAGGGTCCTACAATGAGCAGTTCTTC.

This chain links TRBV1 with TRBJ2-5; TRBD2, as called in the table, went unchecked against the DNA. TRBV1 corresponds to a pseudogene. This CDR3 has 17 amino acids. For the CDR3, the DNA is TGCACCAGCAGCCACTTCGGGACTAGCGGAATCCAAGAGACCCAGTACTTC. Protein: CTSSHFGTSGIQETQYF.

The chain links TRBV7-9 to TRBJ2-2; 7 bases are shared with TRBD2. Germline V gene sequence: CDR1 SEHNR, CDR2 FQNEAQ (reference sequence). This CDR3 has 18 amino acids. The J segment lost 0 bases and the V segment lost 5 bases, leaving 12 bases of the junction unmatched. CDR3 DNA sequence: TGTGCCAGCAGCAAAAAGCTAGCGGAAGATCCGAACACCGGGGAGCTGTTTTTT. Its protein product is CASSKKLAEDPNTGELFF.

The chain uses TRBV25-1 and TRBJ2-7; D is ambiguous. The CDR3 runs to 14 residues. Trimming pared 5 bases from V and 1 base from J, leaving 12 bases between. Per the germline V gene, CDR1 is MGHDK and CDR2 is SYGVNS. This CDR3 is CASSSGLGSYEQYF. DNA for the CDR3: TGTGCCAGCAGTTCTGGGTTGGGGTCCTACGAGCAGTACTTC.

This clone came up once. This chain links TRBV4-1 with TRBJ2-1; D remains ambiguous. This CDR3 has 15 amino acids. In germline, CDR1 is MGHRA, CDR2 YSYEKL. V was trimmed by 4 bases and J by 0 bases, leaving 10 bases between them. The CDR3 is CASSLPLGSYNEQFF. The CDR3 DNA sequence: TGCGCCAGCAGCCTTCCGCTGGGCTCCTACAATGAGCAGTTCTTC.

The chain links TRBV4-1 to TRBJ2-7; 8 bases match TRBD2. This CDR3 comprises 15 residues. Trimming cost V 3 bases and J 2 bases; bases outside gene matches: 6. CDR1 is MGHRA, CDR2 YSYEKL, per germline. The CDR3 DNA is TGCGCCAGCAGCCATACACGGGGGGGGGCCTACGAGCAGTACTTC. It yields the protein CASSHTRGGAYEQYF.

The chain employs TRBV7-7 and TRBJ2-5; no firm D call. In germline, CDR1 is SSHAT, CDR2 FNYEAQ (reference sequence). The CDR3 is 13 residues long. Trimming took off 1 base at V and 5 bases at J, with 8 bases between the two ends. The CDR3 sequence: CASSLEGRETQYF. CDR3 bases: TGTGCCAGCAGCTTAGAGGGTCGGGAGACCCAGTACTTC.

The chain uses TRBV7-3 and TRBJ2-3, with D unresolved. CDR1 is SGHTA and CDR2 is FQGTGA in the germline V gene. The V end was cut by 3 bases, the J end by 5 bases, with 9 bases between. The CDR3 runs to 13 residues. CDR3 amino acids: CASSLALRDTQYF. The CDR3 DNA is TGTGCCAGCAGCTTGGCCTTGCGAGATACGCAGTATTTT.

J is TRBJ2-7 and V is TRBV27; the D gene is possibly TRBD2 (6 bases). The CDR3 sequence is 11 residues long. Trimming pared 0 bases from V and 10 bases from J, leaving 7 bases between. CDR1 and CDR2 from the germline V gene are MNHEY and SMNVEV (reference sequence). The DNA for the CDR3 is TGTGCCAGCAGTTTATCCGGACTACAGTACTTC. It codes for CASSLSGLQYF.

The rearrangement joins TRBV12-2 to TRBJ2-2; TRBD1, the table's D call, was not compared with the DNA. TRBV12-2 is designated a pseudogene. There are 16 residues in the CDR3. CDR3 DNA sequence: TGTGCAAGTCGCTTAGTAGGACAGGACCCGGGGGGGGAGCTGTTTTTT. Protein product: CASRLVGQDPGGELFF.

The V and J genes are TRBV28 and TRBJ2-7, with no clear D. CDR3 size: 15 residues. The V gene's germline CDR1 is MDHEN and CDR2 SYDVKM. V was shortened by 5 bases and J by 2 bases, with 16 bases between the two germline ends. Written as DNA, the CDR3 is TGTGCCAGCAGTACATTGACACACCGGGCCTACGAGCAGTACTTC. Encoded protein: CASSTLTHRAYEQYF.